A single sample gave rise to the 30 T cell receptor beta chains below, sequenced in a study of blood T cell repertoires in COVID-19. The data were produced by immunoSEQ multiplex PCR, yet TCRdb's version contains in-frame clones alone and is incomplete. The table lists 150,000 to 200,000 clones, under 80% of them singletons. The sample taken for sequencing was PBMCs or T cells enriched from blood (not recorded which). The origin of the receptors is a woman aged 50 to 60 with acute COVID-19.

This rearrangement joins TRBV5-4 to TRBJ2-3; D is unresolved. V lost 6 bases and J lost 0, with 8 bases in between. The CDR3 has 13 amino acids. CDR1 and CDR2 (germline): SGHNT, YYREEE (reference sequence). The DNA for the CDR3 is TGTGCCAGCACCACTTCTAGCACAGATACGCAGTATTTT. Translated: CASTTSSTDTQYF.

For the CDR3, the DNA is TGTGCCAGCAGCTTAACAGAGAATCAGCCCCAGCATTTT. Translated, it gives CASSLTENQPQHF. The V gene is TRBV7-9, the J gene TRBJ1-5; D not resolved. Germline V gives CDR1 SEHNR, CDR2 FQNEAQ (reference sequence). The CDR3 consists of 13 residues. V lost 2 bases and J 4 bases, leaving 6 bases between the germline ends.

The CDR3 reads CASSPLGQLGQPQHF. The DNA of the CDR3 is TGTGCCAGCAGCCCCTTAGGACAACTTGGGCAGCCCCAGCATTTT. The chain couples TRBV28 to TRBJ1-5; the D gene is possibly TRBD1 (5 bases). CDR1 and CDR2 (germline): MDHEN, SYDVKM. V gave up 6 bases and J gave up 7 bases, with 19 bases separating them. The CDR3 loop spans 15 amino acids.

The chain has TRBV19 and TRBJ1-5; D is perhaps TRBD1 (6 bases). V was clipped by 7 bases and J by 2 bases, with 24 bases between them. The CDR3 runs 18 residues. Germline V gives CDR1 LNHDA, CDR2 SQIVND (reference sequence). The CDR3 region has the DNA TGTGCCAGTACCCCTCGACGGGGGGGGCGCGGTGGCAATCAGCCCCAGCATTTT. Translating gives CASTPRRGGRGGNQPQHF.

V and J are TRBV7-8 and TRBJ2-5; 7 bases line up with TRBD1. The CDR3 runs to 14 residues. V shed 4 bases and J 4 bases; nucleotides not matched to a gene: 6. CDR1 and CDR2 (germline): SGHVS, FQNEAQ. The CDR3 DNA follows: TGTGCCAGCAGCTCCCGACAGGGAGTAGAGACCCAGTACTTC. Protein sequence: CASSSRQGVETQYF.

The chain carries TRBV5-1 and TRBJ1-1; D possibly corresponds to TRBD1 (5 bases). There are 17 residues in the CDR3. CDR1 and CDR2 (germline): SGHRS, YFSETQ. Trimming left V 0 bases short and J 0 bases short, with 15 bases between. The CDR3 coding sequence is TGCGCCAGCAGCTTGGACGTGACAGCTACAATGAACACTGAAGCTTTCTTT. Translating it yields CASSLDVTATMNTEAFF.

The gene calls are TRBV11-2 and TRBJ2-1, with no clear D. V dropped 6 bases and J dropped 9 bases, with 12 bases sitting between them. This CDR3 has 12 amino acids. From germline, CDR1 is SGHAT and CDR2 FQNNGV. The CDR3 DNA reads TGTGCCAGCAGGCAAGAGGTGGGTGAGCAGTTCTTC. Translation gives CASRQEVGEQFF.

In this sample, this clone turned up many times. The rearrangement uses TRBV19 and TRBJ1-1; 8 bases fit TRBD1. The germline CDR1 and CDR2 sequences are LNHDA and SQIVND (reference sequence). The CDR3 covers 18 residues. V lost 9 bases, J lost 4 bases, and 22 bases stayed unmatched. In DNA, the CDR3 is TGTGCCAGCCTACCAGGCCCAGGGGGCGCGCGGTTTGGCACTGAAGCTTTCTTT. Translation: CASLPGPGGARFGTEAFF.

V gene TRBV7-3 combines with J gene TRBJ1-3, with a possible D match to TRBD1 (5 bases). CDR1 is SGHTA and CDR2 is FQGTGA in the germline V gene. V was pared by 8 bases and J by 2 bases, with 7 bases between. The CDR3 extends over 12 amino acids. The CDR3 spells CASGGAGNTIYF. The CDR3 DNA is TGTGCCAGCGGGGGGGCTGGAAACACCATATATTTT.

The chain combines TRBV21-1 with TRBJ2-7; TRBD2, as called in the table, went unchecked against the DNA. TRBV21-1 represents a pseudogene. CDR3 length: 15 amino acids. CDR3 DNA: TGTGCCAGCAGCAAATCGGGGCGGGGGTCCTACGAGCAGTACGTC. Its protein is CASSKSGRGSYEQYV.

V gene TRBV30 combines with J gene TRBJ2-6; TRBD1 is a possible D gene (6 bases). Germline V gene sequence: CDR1 GTSNPN, CDR2 SVGIG (reference sequence). This CDR3 comprises 20 residues. V lost 2 bases and J 1 base, leaving 24 bases between the germline ends. The CDR3 DNA follows: TGTGCCTGGAGTCTAGAACCCGGGACAACCGTCAATTCTGGGGCCAACGTCCTGACTTTC. It encodes CAWSLEPGTTVNSGANVLTF.

CDR3 in amino acids: CASSSRQGLDNSPLHF. As DNA, the CDR3 is TGCGCCAGCAGCTCCAGACAGGGCCTAGATAATTCACCCCTCCACTTT. The rearrangement uses TRBV5-1 and TRBJ1-6; TRBD1 matches at 7 bases. V gave up 3 bases and J gave up 5 bases; unmatched junction bases: 8. The CDR3 loop spans 16 amino acids. Germline lookup yields CDR1 SGHRS and CDR2 YFSETQ.

The chain carries TRBV5-1 and TRBJ2-1, with a weak D call TRBD2 (6 bases). The CDR3 has 16 amino acids. Germline V gene sequence: CDR1 SGHRS, CDR2 YFSETQ. The germline V and J ends were trimmed by 2 bases and 4 bases, with 16 bases remaining between them. The chain's CDR3 is CASSLKGIADYNEQFF. The CDR3 DNA follows: TGCGCCAGCAGCTTAAAGGGAATAGCGGATTACAATGAGCAGTTCTTC.

CDR3 protein: CASRNPGTGAINEQFF. The CDR3 nucleotides read TGCGCCAGCAGAAATCCCGGGACAGGGGCGATCAATGAGCAGTTCTTC. The V and J genes are TRBV10-2 and TRBJ2-1, with TRBD1 matching over 10 bases. The ends lost 6 bases at V and 6 bases at J; junction bases unmatched: 11. CDR3 length: 16 residues. Germline values: CDR1 WSHSY, CDR2 SAAADI.

The V call is TRBV6-1, the J call TRBJ2-7; 7 bases are a match to TRBD2. The CDR3 length is 15 residues. Germline CDR1 MNHNS, CDR2 SASEGT. The V segment lost 2 bases and the J segment 1 base; nucleotides outside the gene matches: 5. The CDR3: CASSELAAASYEQYV. CDR3 in DNA: TGTGCCAGCAGTGAACTAGCGGCAGCTTCCTACGAGCAGTACGTC.

The CDR3 reads CATSDTLIADTQYF. Written as DNA, the CDR3 is TGTGCCACCAGTGACACTCTTATCGCGGATACGCAGTATTTT. V usage is TRBV24-1 and J usage is TRBJ2-3, with unresolved D. Germline V CDR1 and CDR2: KGHDR, SFDVKD. The CDR3 has 14 amino acids. V shed 4 bases and J shed 6 bases, with 13 bases lying between them.

The chain uses TRBV4-1 and TRBJ1-2, with D unresolved. Germline V lookup: CDR1 MGHRA, CDR2 YSYEKL. The CDR3 has 16 residues. The germline V and J ends were trimmed by 1 base and 2 bases, with 14 bases remaining between them. CDR3 sequence: CASSQAPSEINYGYTF. In DNA form, the CDR3 reads TGCGCCAGCAGCCAAGCCCCATCGGAGATAAACTATGGCTACACCTTC.

The chain recombines TRBV19 with TRBJ2-3; unclear D gene. CDR3 length: 15 amino acids. CDR1 and CDR2 (germline): LNHDA, SQIVND (reference sequence). V lost 6 bases and J lost 0, with 13 bases in between. The CDR3 DNA is TGTGCCAGTAGAAAGCGAGACCCTAGCACAGATACGCAGTATTTT. Translating gives CASRKRDPSTDTQYF. The whole variable domain, filled in from reference TRBV19 and TRBJ2-3, reads DGGITQSPKYLFRKEGQNVTLSCEQNLNHDAMYWYRQDPGQGLRLIYYSQIVNDFQKGDIAEGYSVSREKKESFPLTVTSAQKNPTAFYLCASRKRDPSTDTQYFGPGTRLTVL.

This clone was detected once. The rearrangement uses TRBV19 and TRBJ1-2; D ambiguous. Germline V lookup: CDR1 LNHDA, CDR2 SQIVND (reference sequence). The CDR3 totals 14 residues. Trimming stripped 3 bases from V and 7 bases from J, with 15 bases between. DNA of the CDR3: TGTGCCAGTAGTATCCCAGCGGGCCAGGTTGGCTACACCTTC. Residues: CASSIPAGQVGYTF.

This clone was recorded only once. The chain has TRBV4-3 and TRBJ1-5; D possibly corresponds to TRBD1 (6 bases). This CDR3 is built from 13 residues. The germline V and J ends were trimmed by 6 bases and 5 bases, with 11 bases remaining between them. Germline CDR1 and CDR2: LGHNA and YSLEER. As DNA, the CDR3 is TGCGCCAGCAGTCGGGGGGCGGATCAGCCCCAGCATTTT. It yields the protein CASSRGADQPQHF.

The chain recombines TRBV7-2 with TRBJ1-2; weak D call: TRBD1 (6 bases). Looked up from germline, CDR1 is SGHTA and CDR2 is FQGNSA. Deletions cut 1 base from V and 3 bases from J, with 9 bases between. The CDR3 covers 14 residues. The CDR3 DNA reads as TGTGCCAGCAGCTTAGGAGGGACACACTATGGCTACACCTTC. Translation gives CASSLGGTHYGYTF.

The V gene is TRBV18, the J gene TRBJ2-1, with 8 bases fitting TRBD2. Trimming took 3 bases from V and 7 from J; bases not matched to a gene: 8. CDR3 length: 15 residues. Germline CDR1 KGHSH, CDR2 LQKENI. CDR3: CASSPVAGGGNEQFF. Here the CDR3 DNA reads TGTGCCAGCTCACCGGTGGCGGGGGGTGGAAATGAGCAGTTCTTC. The full variable domain, rest sourced from reference TRBV18 and TRBJ2-1, is NAGVMQNPRHLVRRRGQEARLRCSPMKGHSHVYWYRQLPEEGLKFMVYLQKENIIDESGMPKERFSAEFPKEGPSILRIQQVVRGDSAAYFCASSPVAGGGNEQFFGPGTRLTVL.

A word on this clone: The sample carries other DNA sequences with the same CDR3. This chain connects TRBV12-3 or TRBV12-4 to TRBJ1-1; the match to TRBD1 covers 8 bases. The CDR3 spans 12 residues. V shed 6 bases and J 5 bases; nucleotides not matched to a gene: 2. Here the CDR3 reads CASRRQGTEAFF. For the CDR3, the DNA is TGTGCCAGCAGACGACAGGGGACTGAAGCTTTCTTT.

This clone was counted a few times. The chain has TRBV5-5 and TRBJ2-3; 9 nucleotides line up with TRBD1. This CDR3 comprises 15 residues. J lost 4 bases, V lost 3 bases, and 6 bases had no gene match. Germline lookup yields CDR1 SGHKS and CDR2 YYEKEE (reference sequence). Here the CDR3 reads CASSSGTGRADTQYF. The DNA for the CDR3 is TGTGCCAGCAGCTCCGGGACAGGGAGGGCAGATACGCAGTATTTT.

The gene calls are TRBV5-1 and TRBJ2-5, with D maybe TRBD2 (7 bases). The CDR3 covers 17 residues. Germline values: CDR1 SGHRS, CDR2 YFSETQ. V was shortened by 0 bases and J by 1 base, with 16 bases between the two germline ends. The CDR3 loop is CASSLAALRGAQETQYF. The DNA of the CDR3 is TGCGCCAGCAGCTTGGCCGCGCTTCGGGGGGCCCAAGAGACCCAGTACTTC.

The chain combines TRBV18 with TRBJ1-5; weak D call: TRBD1 (5 bases). Looked up from germline, CDR1 is KGHSH and CDR2 is LQKENI. The CDR3 is 13 residues long. With 4 bases removed from V and 5 bases from J, the gap between germline ends came to 9 bases. The CDR3 loop reads CASSLTQDQPQHF. The CDR3 nucleotides are TGTGCCAGCTCACTCACACAGGATCAGCCCCAGCATTTT.

This sequence joins TRBV19 and TRBJ2-1, with TRBD1 identical over 8 bases. The CDR3 extends over 15 amino acids. V dropped 5 bases and J dropped 2; count of bases not matched to a gene: 5. Germline V gives CDR1 LNHDA, CDR2 SQIVND (reference sequence). This CDR3 is CASSLTGGPYNEQFF. DNA of the CDR3: TGTGCCAGTAGTCTCACAGGGGGACCCTACAATGAGCAGTTCTTC.

This clone was counted a single time. The chain couples TRBV7-8 to TRBJ2-5; D remains ambiguous. V was cut by 5 bases and J by 5 bases, with 12 bases left in between. This CDR3 has 13 amino acids. The V gene's germline CDR1 is SGHVS and CDR2 FQNEAQ. CDR3 sequence: CASSLTPGETQYF. Written as DNA, the CDR3 is TGTGCCAGCAGCCTAACACCCGGGGAGACCCAGTACTTC.

About this clone itself: Other DNA variants within this sample encode the same CDR3. The J gene is TRBJ1-4, the V gene TRBV27, with 10 bases that match TRBD1. This CDR3 contains 15 residues. The V gene's germline CDR1 is MNHEY and CDR2 SMNVEV (reference sequence). The junction had 8 bases not matched to a gene; V was cut back by 5 bases and J by 8 bases. The CDR3: CASSPWTGGGEKLFF. CDR3 DNA sequence: TGTGCCAGCAGTCCGTGGACAGGGGGAGGCGAAAAACTGTTTTTT. The variable domain in full, with the rest retrieved from reference TRBV27 and TRBJ1-4, is EAQVTQNPRYLITVTGKKLTVTCSQNMNHEYMSWYRQDPGLGLRQIYYSMNVEVTDKGDVPEGYKVSRKEKRNFPLILESPSPNQTSLYFCASSPWTGGGEKLFFGSGTQLSVL.

This chain uses TRBV7-2 with TRBJ1-2; 8 bases agree with TRBD1. This CDR3 has 14 residues. Germline V gene data show CDR1 as SGHTA and CDR2 as FQGNSA. V lost 4 bases, J lost 3 bases, and 4 bases stayed unmatched. The DNA for the CDR3 is TGTGCCAGCAGCTCGGGACAGGCCTACTATGGCTACACCTTC. Protein: CASSSGQAYYGYTF.